The sequence of this T cell receptor beta chain was determined in a study of blood T cells in healthy people across ages. Background on the study: Template switching retrieved approximately one barcoded beta molecule for each two T cells.

With 5 bases removed from V and 6 bases from J, the gap between germline ends came to 17 bases. This CDR3 is built from 14 residues. CDR1 and CDR2 from the germline V gene are SGHTA and FQGNSA. The use of a sample-barcoded 5' primer and a J-beta primer mix characterized a second PCR of roughly 6 to 11 cycles. One entry per CDR3 protein, called by TCRdb with MiXCR from the 5' RACE reads. The data contain about 900,000 distinct CDR3 sequences, around 49% of them singletons. Every participating donor contributed roughly 11 milliliters of peripheral blood through a draw. About this clonotype: The antigen remains unidentified.

The study's findings and limits: PBMCs went unsorted, and a conclusive naive versus antigen-experienced comparison was therefore prevented. Versus aged donors, long-lived donors had higher diversity and more naive CD4+ cells.

The receptor comes from a man aged 25-45 years in good health. The sequencing sample was made of blood. The genes are TRBV7-2 and TRBJ2-7; D is undetermined. The CDR3 loop is CASSLPERSTEQYF. The DNA for the CDR3 is TGTGCCAGCAGCCTCCCTGAAAGGTCCACCGAGCAGTACTTC.